This T cell receptor (beta chain) was sequenced during a study of cytomegalovirus exposure and HLA in healthy donors. Study results and caveats: In a later analysis, a genetic analysis reported fewer productive-TCR N-insertions in an Asian-associated ancestry cluster than the cohort average. The study designated about 160 TCR beta chains cytomegalovirus-associated. Reports credit the classifier with highly specific, highly sensitive diagnosis of cytomegalovirus status.

Remarks on this clone: The antigen is unknown.

Participants comprised healthy donors of bone marrow. With V trimmed by 5 bases and J by 4 bases, 3 bases remained unmatched. The CDR3 extends over 13 amino acids. Per germline, CDR1 MNHNY and CDR2 SVGAGI (reference sequence). Vbeta (60) and Jbeta (13) primers were used in the PCR. Using immunoSEQ multiplex PCR, the repertoire was profiled, and TCRdb retains in-frame clones only, with some absent. In all, the sample yields around 150,000 clones. This rearrangement joins TRBV6-6 to TRBJ1-2, with TRBD1 matching 8 bases. Sequenced: PBMCs. The TCR originated in a woman aged 60-75 years in good health and CMV-seronegative. CDR3 coding DNA: TGTGCCAGCAGTCGACAGGGGCCCTATGGCTACACCTTC. Encoded protein: CASSRQGPYGYTF.